This T cell receptor (beta chain) was sequenced for a study of blood T cell repertoires in COVID-19. Produced via immunoSEQ multiplex PCR; TCRdb's table is partial and in-frame only. The sample holds about 270,000 clones, roughly 90% seen once. V shed 5 bases and J shed 6 bases, with 11 bases lying between them. The CDR3 runs to 12 residues. This receptor was obtained from a woman in her twenties or thirties with COVID-19, enrolled during active disease. The sequenced sample consisted of peripheral blood. The chain has TRBV12-3 or TRBV12-4 and TRBJ2-7; weak D call: TRBD1 (7 bases). The CDR3 is CASSPQGGEQYF. CDR3 in DNA: TGTGCCAGCAGTCCTCAGGGGGGCGAGCAGTACTTC.